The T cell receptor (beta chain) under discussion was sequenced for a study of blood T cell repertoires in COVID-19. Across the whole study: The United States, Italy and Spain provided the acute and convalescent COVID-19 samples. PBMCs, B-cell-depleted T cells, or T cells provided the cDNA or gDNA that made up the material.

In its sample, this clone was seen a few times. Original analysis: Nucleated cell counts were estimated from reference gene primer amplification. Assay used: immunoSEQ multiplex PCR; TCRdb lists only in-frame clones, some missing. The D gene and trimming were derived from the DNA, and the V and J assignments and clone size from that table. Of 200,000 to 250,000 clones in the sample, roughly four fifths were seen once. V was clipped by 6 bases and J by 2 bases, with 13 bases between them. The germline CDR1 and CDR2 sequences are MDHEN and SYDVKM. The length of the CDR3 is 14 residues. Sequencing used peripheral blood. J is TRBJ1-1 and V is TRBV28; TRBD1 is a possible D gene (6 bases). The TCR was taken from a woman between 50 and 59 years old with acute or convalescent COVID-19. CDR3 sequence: CASRPTGINTEAFF. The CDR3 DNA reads TGTGCCAGCAGACCAACAGGGATTAACACTGAAGCTTTCTTT.